These T cell receptor beta chains were read from a single sample in a study of memory CD4+ T cells and cytomegalovirus serostatus. The repertoire was sequenced with immunoSEQ multiplex PCR; TCRdb's copy has only in-frame clones and lacks some. The top ten clones hold 1% to 1.3% of a sample with about 44,000 clones, about four fifths of them seen once. The sequencing input was memory CD4+ T cells from blood. All receptors derive from an adult in good health and CMV-seronegative. Each CDR3 is given with its conserved first and last residue. A D gene is named only where the DNA matches it firmly. Some rows mark clone size as missing; the rest say once, few, many or name a class of expanded clone.

abundance	len	d_gene	j_gene	v_gene	CDR3aa	CDR3nt
.	11	.	TRBJ1-2	TRBV7-9	CASGANYGYTF	TGTGCCAGCGGCGCCAACTATGGCTACACCTTC
.	13	.	TRBJ2-5	TRBV9	CASSVAGVETQYF	TGTGCCAGCAGCGTAGCCGGGGTAGAGACCCAGTACTTC
.	15	TRBD1	TRBJ1-1	TRBV19	CASIPTTGMNTEAFF	TGTGCCAGTATCCCGACGACAGGGATGAACACTGAAGCTTTCTTT
.	18	TRBD2	TRBJ2-1	TRBV30	CAWSPARTSGRALHEQFF	TGTGCCTGGAGCCCGGCTCGGACTAGCGGGAGGGCCCTCCATGAGCAGTTCTTC
.	16	.	TRBJ2-2	TRBV11-2	CASSPVLAVNTGELFF	TGTGCCAGCAGCCCGGTGTTAGCGGTTAACACCGGGGAGCTGTTTTTT
.	15	.	TRBJ2-2	TRBV2	CARTRGEIGTGELFF	TGTGCCAGGACGAGGGGGGAGATCGGCACCGGGGAGCTGTTTTTT
.	15	.	TRBJ2-7	TRBV7-9	CASSSIYWGTYEQYF	TGTGCCAGCAGCTCAATCTATTGGGGAACCTACGAGCAGTACTTC
.	15	TRBD1	TRBJ2-5	TRBV6-6	CASSPKGQIQETQYF	TGTGCCAGCAGTCCAAAGGGACAGATACAAGAGACCCAGTACTTC
.	17	TRBD1	TRBJ2-1	TRBV5-4	CASSLKRTGRGMNEQFF	TGTGCCAGCAGCTTGAAGCGGACAGGTCGGGGTATGAATGAGCAGTTCTTC
.	16	TRBD1	TRBJ1-6	TRBV6-6	CASSYPSDRGRSPLHF	TGTGCCAGCAGTTACCCCTCGGACAGGGGGCGTTCACCCCTCCACTTT
.	16	TRBD2	TRBJ2-2	TRBV19	CASNFGLAVNTGELFF	TGTGCCAGTAACTTCGGACTAGCGGTTAACACCGGGGAGCTGTTTTTT
.	13	.	TRBJ2-5	TRBV19	CASSMAGFETQYF	TGTGCCAGTAGTATGGCGGGTTTTGAGACCCAGTACTTC
once	14	.	TRBJ2-3	TRBV11-2	CASSLGQFTDTQYF	TGTGCCAGCAGCTTAGGTCAGTTCACAGATACGCAGTATTTT
.	15	TRBD1	TRBJ1-5	TRBV10-3	CAISSTGDINQPQHF	TGTGCCATCAGCTCGACAGGGGACATTAATCAGCCCCAGCATTTT
.	15	TRBD1	TRBJ2-1	TRBV11-3	CASSLQGAYGNEQFF	TGTGCCAGCAGCTTACAGGGGGCCTATGGGAATGAGCAGTTCTTC
.	15	TRBD1	TRBJ1-5	TRBV18	CASSRQGTGGQPQHF	TGTGCCAGCTCCCGACAAGGGACAGGGGGGCAGCCCCAGCATTTT
.	13	.	TRBJ1-3	TRBV5-1	CASSPLTGNTIYF	TGCGCCAGCAGCCCCCTAACAGGAAACACCATATATTTT
.	14	.	TRBJ1-1	TRBV19	CASSPVHVNTEAFF	TGTGCCAGTAGCCCCGTACACGTGAACACTGAAGCTTTCTTT
.	14	TRBD1	TRBJ2-3	TRBV5-1	CASSSDRGGDTQYF	TGCGCCAGCAGCTCGGACAGGGGTGGAGATACGCAGTATTTT